This T cell receptor beta chain was profiled in a study of blood T cell repertoires in COVID-19. Study in general: Acute and convalescent COVID-19 specimens originated in the United States, Italy and Spain.

In the original workflow: Reference gene primer amplification gave nucleated cell count estimates. Sequenced by immunoSEQ multiplex PCR; TCRdb stores in-frame clones only, minus some. V and J calls and clone size are copied from that table; D and trimming were computed from the DNA. The sample has more than 85,000 clones, 81% seen once. The CDR3 runs to 14 residues. Losses at the gene ends were 5 bases for V and 3 bases for J; bases not matched to a gene: 3. Germline V lookup: CDR1 MNHEY, CDR2 SVGEGT. The sequence was collected from a woman in her seventies with acute or convalescent COVID-19. This chain uses TRBV6-2 or TRBV6-3 with TRBJ2-7, with TRBD2 matching over 11 bases. What was sequenced was peripheral blood. CDR3 sequence reads: CASSLSGRGYEQYF. CDR3 DNA sequence: TGTGCCAGCAGTCTTAGCGGGAGGGGCTACGAGCAGTACTTC.